The present entry profiles one T cell receptor (beta chain) with its context. Its specificity is unknown. This specimen comes from a study of T cell responses to AZD1222 COVID-19 vaccine. Study context: Some second doses came at about 4 weeks and others at about 12 weeks; these were pooled. Study-level points and caveats: None of the repertoires were sampled until the peak T cell response had passed.

The table came from immunoSEQ multiplex PCR; TCRdb's copy has only in-frame clones and leaves some out. The sample consists of roughly 150,000 clones, approximately 85% of them appearing once. The J segment lost 3 bases and the V segment lost 8 bases, leaving 10 bases of the junction unmatched. The CDR3 runs to 15 residues. Germline V gives CDR1 MNHEY, CDR2 SVGAGI. Sequences were derived from peripheral blood, sampled on day 0 of AZD1222 vaccination. The sequence derives from an adult in good health. V is TRBV6-5 and J is TRBJ1-5; 7 bases match TRBD1. CDR3 nucleotides: TGTGCCAGCTGTCAGGGACAGCAAAACAATCAGCCCCAGCATTTT. Protein sequence: CASCQGQQNNQPQHF.